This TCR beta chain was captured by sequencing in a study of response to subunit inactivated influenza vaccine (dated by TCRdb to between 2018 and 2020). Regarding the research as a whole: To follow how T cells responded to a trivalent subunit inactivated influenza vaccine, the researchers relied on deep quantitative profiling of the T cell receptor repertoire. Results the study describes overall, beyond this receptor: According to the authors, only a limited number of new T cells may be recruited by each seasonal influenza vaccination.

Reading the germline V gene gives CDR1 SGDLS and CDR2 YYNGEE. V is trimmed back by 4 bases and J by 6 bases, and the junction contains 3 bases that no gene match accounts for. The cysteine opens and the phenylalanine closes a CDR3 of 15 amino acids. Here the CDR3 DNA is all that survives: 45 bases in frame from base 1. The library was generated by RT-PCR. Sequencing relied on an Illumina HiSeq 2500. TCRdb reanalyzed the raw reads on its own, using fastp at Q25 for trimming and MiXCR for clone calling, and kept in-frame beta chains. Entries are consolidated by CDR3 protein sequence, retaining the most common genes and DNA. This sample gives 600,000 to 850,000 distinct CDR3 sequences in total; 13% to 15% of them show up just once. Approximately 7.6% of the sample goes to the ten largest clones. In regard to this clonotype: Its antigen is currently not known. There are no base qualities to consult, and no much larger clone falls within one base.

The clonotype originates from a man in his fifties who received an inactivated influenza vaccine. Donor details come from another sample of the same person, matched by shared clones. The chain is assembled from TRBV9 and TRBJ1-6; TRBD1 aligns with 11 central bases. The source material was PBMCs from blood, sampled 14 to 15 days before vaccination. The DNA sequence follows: TGTGCCAGCAGCTCCGGGACAGGGGGTAATTCACCCCTCCACTTT. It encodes CASSSGTGGNSPLHF. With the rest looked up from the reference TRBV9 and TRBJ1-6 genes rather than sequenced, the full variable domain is DSGVTQTPKHLITATGQRVTLRCSPRSGDLSVYWYQQSLDQGLQFLIQYYNGEERAKGNILERFSAQQFPDLHSELNLSSLELGDSALYFCASSSGTGGNSPLHFGNGTRLTVT.